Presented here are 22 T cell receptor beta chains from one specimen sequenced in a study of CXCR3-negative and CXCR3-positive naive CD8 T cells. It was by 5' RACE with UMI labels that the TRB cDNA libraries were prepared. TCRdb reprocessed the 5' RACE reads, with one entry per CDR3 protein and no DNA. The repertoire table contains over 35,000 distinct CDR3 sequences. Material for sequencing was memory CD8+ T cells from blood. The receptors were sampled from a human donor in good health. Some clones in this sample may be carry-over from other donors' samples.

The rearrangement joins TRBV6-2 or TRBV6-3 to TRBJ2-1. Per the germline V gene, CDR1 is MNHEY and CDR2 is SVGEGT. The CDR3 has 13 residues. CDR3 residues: CASSYSPYNEQFF.

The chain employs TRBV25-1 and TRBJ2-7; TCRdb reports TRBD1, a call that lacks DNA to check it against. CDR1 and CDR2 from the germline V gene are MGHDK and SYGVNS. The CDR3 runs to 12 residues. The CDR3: CASTGQTYEQYF.

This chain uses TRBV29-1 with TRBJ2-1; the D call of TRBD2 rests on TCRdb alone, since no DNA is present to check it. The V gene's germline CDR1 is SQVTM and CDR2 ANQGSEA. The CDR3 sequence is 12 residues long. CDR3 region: CSVEGGGDEQFF.

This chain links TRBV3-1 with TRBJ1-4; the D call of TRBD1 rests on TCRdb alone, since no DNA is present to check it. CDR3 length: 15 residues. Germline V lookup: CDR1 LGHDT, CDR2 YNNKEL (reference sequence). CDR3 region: CASSQASSGAEKLFF.

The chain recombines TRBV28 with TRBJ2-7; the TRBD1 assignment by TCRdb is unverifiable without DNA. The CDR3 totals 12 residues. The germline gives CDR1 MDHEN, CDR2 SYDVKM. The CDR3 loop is CASRDRGNEQYF.

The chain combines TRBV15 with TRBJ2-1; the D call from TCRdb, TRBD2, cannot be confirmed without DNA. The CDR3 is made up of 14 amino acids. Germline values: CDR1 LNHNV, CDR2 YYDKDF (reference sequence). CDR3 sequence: CATSRAVQAHEQFF.

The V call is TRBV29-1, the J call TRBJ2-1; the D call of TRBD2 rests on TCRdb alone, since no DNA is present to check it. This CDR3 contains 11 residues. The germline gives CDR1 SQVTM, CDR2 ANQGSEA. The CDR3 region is CSVWRGNEQFF.

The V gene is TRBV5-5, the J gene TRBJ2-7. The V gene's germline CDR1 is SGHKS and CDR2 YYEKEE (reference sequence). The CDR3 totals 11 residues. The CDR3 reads CASSLGAQQYF.

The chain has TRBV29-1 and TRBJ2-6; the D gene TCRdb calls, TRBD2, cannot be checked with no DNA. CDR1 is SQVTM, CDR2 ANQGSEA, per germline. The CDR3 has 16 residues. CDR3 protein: CSVDASGDSGANVLTF.

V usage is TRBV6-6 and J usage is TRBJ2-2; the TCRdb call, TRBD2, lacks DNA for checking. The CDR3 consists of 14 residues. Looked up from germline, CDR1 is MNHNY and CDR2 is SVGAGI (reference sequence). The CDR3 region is CASSPTSEGGELFF.

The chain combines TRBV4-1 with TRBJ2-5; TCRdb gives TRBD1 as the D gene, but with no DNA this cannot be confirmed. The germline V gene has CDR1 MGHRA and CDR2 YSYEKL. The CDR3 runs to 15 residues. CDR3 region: CASSRNRGHQETQYF.

The CDR3 spells CASSLVGGYETQYF. The rearrangement joins TRBV5-6 to TRBJ2-5; TCRdb reports TRBD1, a call that lacks DNA to check it against. Germline V gene lookup returns CDR1 SGHDT and CDR2 YYEEEE. CDR3 length: 14 amino acids.

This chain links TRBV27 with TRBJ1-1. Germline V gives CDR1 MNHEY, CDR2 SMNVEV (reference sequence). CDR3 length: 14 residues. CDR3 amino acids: CASSPGFQLGEAFF.

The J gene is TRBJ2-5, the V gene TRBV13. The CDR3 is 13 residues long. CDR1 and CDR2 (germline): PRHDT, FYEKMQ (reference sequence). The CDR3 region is CASSTEYQETQYF.

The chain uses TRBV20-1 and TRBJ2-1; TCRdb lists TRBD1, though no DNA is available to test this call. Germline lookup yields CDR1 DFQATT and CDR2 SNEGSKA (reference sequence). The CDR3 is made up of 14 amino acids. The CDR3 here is CSARDLGASYEQFF.

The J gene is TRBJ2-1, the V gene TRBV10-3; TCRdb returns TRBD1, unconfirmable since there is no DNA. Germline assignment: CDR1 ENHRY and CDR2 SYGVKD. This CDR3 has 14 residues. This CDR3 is CALSESGRGTEQFF.

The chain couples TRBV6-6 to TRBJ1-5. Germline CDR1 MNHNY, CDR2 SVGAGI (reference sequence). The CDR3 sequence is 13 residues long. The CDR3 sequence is CASSYLENQPQHF.

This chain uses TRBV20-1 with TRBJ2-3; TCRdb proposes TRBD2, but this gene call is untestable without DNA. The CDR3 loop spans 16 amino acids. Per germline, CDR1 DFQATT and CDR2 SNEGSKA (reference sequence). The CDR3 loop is CSASTASGRGSDTQYF.

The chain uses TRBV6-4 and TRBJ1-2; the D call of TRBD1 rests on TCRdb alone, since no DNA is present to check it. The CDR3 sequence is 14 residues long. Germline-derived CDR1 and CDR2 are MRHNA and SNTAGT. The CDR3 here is CASSDSTGSYGYTF.

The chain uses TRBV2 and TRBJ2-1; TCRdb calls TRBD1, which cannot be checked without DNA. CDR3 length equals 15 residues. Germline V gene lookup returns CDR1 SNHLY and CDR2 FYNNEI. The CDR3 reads CASSELPTPGNEQFF.

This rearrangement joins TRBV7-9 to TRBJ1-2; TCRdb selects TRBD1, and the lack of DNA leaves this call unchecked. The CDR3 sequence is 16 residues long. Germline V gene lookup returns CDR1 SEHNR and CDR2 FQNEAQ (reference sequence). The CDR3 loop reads CASSSQGQGGTYGYTF.

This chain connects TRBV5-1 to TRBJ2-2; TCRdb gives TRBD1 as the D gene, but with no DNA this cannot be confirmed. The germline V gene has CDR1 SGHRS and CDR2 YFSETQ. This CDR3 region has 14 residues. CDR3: CASSPGQGTGELFF.